This is a list of T cell receptor beta chains from one sample in a study of shared clonotypes between healthy human individuals. Method: immunoSEQ multiplex PCR; TCRdb's copy keeps in-frame clones and lacks some. The sample has hundreds of thousands of clones, more than 75% seen once. What was sequenced was PBMCs. Every receptor here comes from a woman aged 40-49 years in good health. Some clones in this sample may be carry-over from other donors' samples. Each CDR3 is given with its conserved first and last residue. The order of the fields is CDR3 DNA, CDR3 protein, V gene, D gene, clone size, J gene. The D gene is left open where the match is weak. Expanded clones get a size class; other rows say once, few or many, or leave the size out.

DNA: TGCGCCAGCAGCCCCTCGACCCAGAGGGACACCATATATTTT
CDR3: CASSPSTQRDTIYF
V: TRBV4-3
D: NA
size: many
J: TRBJ1-3

DNA: TGTGCCAGCAGCTCCCCATATGGGACTAGCACCGGGGAGCTGTTTTTT
CDR3: CASSSPYGTSTGELFF
V: TRBV9
D: TRBD2
size: NA
J: TRBJ2-2

DNA: TGTGCCATCAGCATCGCTCATGGGGTTTACGAGCAGTACTTC
CDR3: CAISIAHGVYEQYF
V: TRBV15
D: NA
size: NA
J: TRBJ2-7

DNA: TGTGCCAGCAGATTTAACACAGCTAGCGAGCAGTACTTC
CDR3: CASRFNTASEQYF
V: TRBV7-9
D: NA
size: NA
J: TRBJ2-7

DNA: TGTGCCAGTAGTATACTAGCGGCCTACAATGAGCAGTTCTTC
CDR3: CASSILAAYNEQFF
V: TRBV19
D: TRBD2
size: NA
J: TRBJ2-1

DNA: TGCAGTGCTCTTCCCGGAGATACGCAGTATTTT
CDR3: CSALPGDTQYF
V: TRBV20-1
D: NA
size: NA
J: TRBJ2-3

DNA: TGTGCCAGCAGCTTTACCGCGCGGGTTGAAAAACTGTTTTTT
CDR3: CASSFTARVEKLFF
V: TRBV7-2
D: NA
size: NA
J: TRBJ1-4

DNA: TGCGCCAGCAGCCTTCCGGGACAGGGGGCTGGCGAGCAGTACTTC
CDR3: CASSLPGQGAGEQYF
V: TRBV4-1
D: TRBD1
size: NA
J: TRBJ2-7

DNA: TGTGCCAGCAGCTTAGGAGTAGAGCGTGGCTACACCTTC
CDR3: CASSLGVERGYTF
V: TRBV7-2
D: NA
size: once
J: TRBJ1-2

DNA: TGTGCCAGTAGTATGTTGCTCGGGTCCCAGCATTTT
CDR3: CASSMLLGSQHF
V: TRBV19
D: NA
size: NA
J: TRBJ1-5

DNA: TGCGCCAGCAGCCAAGGAGCGGGAGTCGTCTACGAGCAGTACTTC
CDR3: CASSQGAGVVYEQYF
V: TRBV4-1
D: TRBD2
size: many
J: TRBJ2-7

DNA: TGTGCCAGCTCACCAGGGACAGGCGGCTTATATGGCTACACCTTC
CDR3: CASSPGTGGLYGYTF
V: TRBV18
D: TRBD1
size: few
J: TRBJ1-2

DNA: TGTGCCTGGAGTGGACAAAATCAGCCCCAGCATTTT
CDR3: CAWSGQNQPQHF
V: TRBV30
D: NA
size: few
J: TRBJ1-5

DNA: TGCAGCGTTGAAGGATTCGGGACAGGGGGTTACGAGCAGTACTTC
CDR3: CSVEGFGTGGYEQYF
V: TRBV29-1
D: TRBD1
size: NA
J: TRBJ2-7

DNA: TGTGCCAGCAGCTTAGGACTAGCGGGAGATGAGCAGTTCTTC
CDR3: CASSLGLAGDEQFF
V: TRBV7-7
D: TRBD2
size: NA
J: TRBJ2-1

DNA: TGTGCCAGCAGGCCGCGGGACAGGGGGGTCGGCGGGAGGTACGAGCAGTACTTC
CDR3: CASRPRDRGVGGRYEQYF
V: TRBV27
D: TRBD1
size: NA
J: TRBJ2-7

DNA: TGTGCCAGCAGCCCGACAGGGTTTAACACCGGGGAGCTGTTTTTT
CDR3: CASSPTGFNTGELFF
V: TRBV6-1
D: TRBD1
size: NA
J: TRBJ2-2

DNA: TGTGCCAGCAGTTACTCGGTAGGGATTGAGCAGTACTTC
CDR3: CASSYSVGIEQYF
V: TRBV6-5
D: NA
size: NA
J: TRBJ2-7

DNA: TGTGCCAGCAGTTTAGGGGGGGTGTACCCTCGCGAGCAGTACTTC
CDR3: CASSLGGVYPREQYF
V: TRBV28
D: TRBD2
size: NA
J: TRBJ2-7

DNA: TGCGCCAGCAACTTTCCGGGGGGATCGAATGAGCAGTTCTTC
CDR3: CASNFPGGSNEQFF
V: TRBV4-1
D: TRBD2
size: many
J: TRBJ2-1

DNA: TGTGCCAGCAGCTTAGCGGGGACAGGGGAATCACCCCTCCACTTT
CDR3: CASSLAGTGESPLHF
V: TRBV11-2
D: TRBD1
size: NA
J: TRBJ1-6

DNA: TGTGCCAGCAGCCTCAGACAGAACTCTGGGGCCAACGTCCTGACTTTC
CDR3: CASSLRQNSGANVLTF
V: TRBV7-3
D: NA
size: NA
J: TRBJ2-6

DNA: TGCAGCGTACGGGCCTCCCCCGGGCGCACCTACAATGAGCAGTTCTTC
CDR3: CSVRASPGRTYNEQFF
V: TRBV29-1
D: NA
size: NA
J: TRBJ2-1

DNA: TGCAGCGTTGAACCATCGGCTGGCACAGATACGCAGTATTTT
CDR3: CSVEPSAGTDTQYF
V: TRBV29-1
D: NA
size: NA
J: TRBJ2-3

DNA: TGTGCCTGGAGTGTACTGGACAGGGGTTCGGGCTACACCTTC
CDR3: CAWSVLDRGSGYTF
V: TRBV30
D: TRBD1
size: NA
J: TRBJ1-2

DNA: TGTGCCAGCAGTTTCGGACAGGGTTGGGATGAAAAACTGTTTTTT
CDR3: CASSFGQGWDEKLFF
V: TRBV28
D: TRBD1
size: NA
J: TRBJ1-4

DNA: TGTGCCAGCAGCCCTTCCGGGTCGTTCGGTTCACCCCTCCACTTT
CDR3: CASSPSGSFGSPLHF
V: TRBV7-6
D: NA
size: NA
J: TRBJ1-6

DNA: TGTGCCAGCAGCTTGGAAGGGGTAAATACGCAGTATTTT
CDR3: CASSLEGVNTQYF
V: TRBV5-6
D: NA
size: NA
J: TRBJ2-3

DNA: TGTGCCAGCAGCCCCCAGGGACTAGCGGGAGTATCAAATGAGCAGTTCTTC
CDR3: CASSPQGLAGVSNEQFF
V: TRBV7-9
D: TRBD2
size: few
J: TRBJ2-1

DNA: TGTGCCAGTAGTCCACTTGGGGGACCCGAGCAGTACTTC
CDR3: CASSPLGGPEQYF
V: TRBV19
D: NA
size: NA
J: TRBJ2-7

DNA: TGTGCCAGCAGTGAATCGAGGGCTAGCGGGGTAGTGGAGCAGTACTTC
CDR3: CASSESRASGVVEQYF
V: TRBV25-1
D: TRBD2
size: NA
J: TRBJ2-5

DNA: TGTGCCAGCCCAAACAGGGGCCCGAACACCGGGGAGCTGTTTTTT
CDR3: CASPNRGPNTGELFF
V: TRBV7-8
D: TRBD1
size: NA
J: TRBJ2-2

DNA: TGTGCCAGCAGCCCCCACGGACAGGGGGCGTACGAGCAGTACTTC
CDR3: CASSPHGQGAYEQYF
V: TRBV5-4
D: TRBD1
size: NA
J: TRBJ2-7

DNA: TGCGCCAGCAGCTTGGCTGGACAGGGTTTGAACACTGAAGCTTTCTTT
CDR3: CASSLAGQGLNTEAFF
V: TRBV5-1
D: TRBD1
size: few
J: TRBJ1-1

DNA: TGTGCCAGCAGGGTAGCGGGAACGAACACCGGGGAGCTGTTTTTT
CDR3: CASRVAGTNTGELFF
V: TRBV27
D: TRBD2
size: NA
J: TRBJ2-2

DNA: TGTGCCAGCGGGACAGCCATGTACCAAGAGACCCAGTACTTC
CDR3: CASGTAMYQETQYF
V: TRBV6-5
D: TRBD1
size: NA
J: TRBJ2-5

DNA: TGTGCCAGCAGCCCAGAGGGGGGGGCGGGACCTTTCCGGGAGCTGTTTTTT
CDR3: CASSPEGGAGPFRELFF
V: TRBV7-8
D: NA
size: NA
J: TRBJ2-2

DNA: TGTGCCAGCAGTTTTCGGGTCAGGGAGATCCCCGGGGAGCTGTTTTTT
CDR3: CASSFRVREIPGELFF
V: TRBV28
D: NA
size: NA
J: TRBJ2-2

DNA: TGTGCCAGCAGCCCAGGGAGACACACAGATACGCAGTATTTT
CDR3: CASSPGRHTDTQYF
V: TRBV6-4
D: NA
size: few
J: TRBJ2-3

DNA: TGTGCCAGCATCAGCCTTGCGGGAGGGGCATACAATGAGCAGTTCTTC
CDR3: CASISLAGGAYNEQFF
V: TRBV28
D: TRBD2
size: few
J: TRBJ2-1

DNA: TGCGCCAGCAGCTTGGGGACAGGGGGCTATGGCTACACCTTC
CDR3: CASSLGTGGYGYTF
V: TRBV5-1
D: TRBD1
size: many
J: TRBJ1-2

DNA: TGTGCCAGCTCACCGTCACACAGCACAGATACGCAGTATTTT
CDR3: CASSPSHSTDTQYF
V: TRBV18
D: NA
size: NA
J: TRBJ2-3

DNA: TGTGCCAGCAGGGTGGGAGATACGCAGTATTTT
CDR3: CASRVGDTQYF
V: TRBV7-2
D: NA
size: NA
J: TRBJ2-3

DNA: TGTGCCAGCAGTGAAAGTAGACTCCAGAGACTGTTTTTT
CDR3: CASSESRLQRLFF
V: TRBV6-1
D: NA
size: few
J: TRBJ1-4

DNA: TGTGCCAGCAGTCCCCGGGACAGCGGTCAAGAGACCCAGTACTTC
CDR3: CASSPRDSGQETQYF
V: TRBV6-6
D: TRBD1
size: NA
J: TRBJ2-5

DNA: TGTGCCAGCAGCCAAGATTTGAGCTACGAGCAGTACTTC
CDR3: CASSQDLSYEQYF
V: TRBV4-2
D: NA
size: NA
J: TRBJ2-7

DNA: TGTGCCAGCTCACCATCAACAGGATTCTCTGGAAACACCATATATTTT
CDR3: CASSPSTGFSGNTIYF
V: TRBV18
D: NA
size: NA
J: TRBJ1-3

DNA: TGTGCCATCAGGGATCATCAGCCCCAGCATTTT
CDR3: CAIRDHQPQHF
V: TRBV15
D: NA
size: few
J: TRBJ1-5

DNA: TGTGCCAGCAGTAGGAGGACTAGTCGGGGGGAGCAGTACTTC
CDR3: CASSRRTSRGEQYF
V: TRBV28
D: TRBD2
size: NA
J: TRBJ2-7

DNA: TGCAGCGTTGAAGGAGGACAGCCCAACACTGAAGCTTTCTTT
CDR3: CSVEGGQPNTEAFF
V: TRBV29-1
D: NA
size: NA
J: TRBJ1-1

DNA: TGTGCCAGCAGCATAGGGACGTTCGAGCAGTACTTC
CDR3: CASSIGTFEQYF
V: TRBV14
D: NA
size: NA
J: TRBJ2-7

DNA: TGCGCCAGCAGTCGGGGGCTAGCGGGTTACTCCTACGAGCAGTACTTC
CDR3: CASSRGLAGYSYEQYF
V: TRBV5-1
D: TRBD2
size: NA
J: TRBJ2-7

DNA: TGTGCCAGCAGCTTACGGGTTAGCTGGGGAAACCAAGAGACCCAGTACTTC
CDR3: CASSLRVSWGNQETQYF
V: TRBV11-2
D: NA
size: NA
J: TRBJ2-5

DNA: TGTGCCAGCTCACGGGAGGTGCTAGCGGGGAACACCGGGGAGCTGTTTTTT
CDR3: CASSREVLAGNTGELFF
V: TRBV18
D: TRBD2
size: NA
J: TRBJ2-2

DNA: TGTGCCAGCAGTACCGCCAGGGAGGGAGGCTACACCTTC
CDR3: CASSTAREGGYTF
V: TRBV2
D: NA
size: NA
J: TRBJ1-2

DNA: TGTGCCTGGACCCCCCCCCGACTGGCGATCACCTACGAGCAGTACTTC
CDR3: CAWTPPRLAITYEQYF
V: TRBV30
D: NA
size: NA
J: TRBJ2-7

DNA: TGTGCCAGCTCACCAAGGGCAGACTTTGTGACTGAAGCTTTCTTT
CDR3: CASSPRADFVTEAFF
V: TRBV18
D: NA
size: NA
J: TRBJ1-1

DNA: TGTGCCAGCAGCCAAAAAGGGGGCGCTTGGACTGAAGCTTTCTTT
CDR3: CASSQKGGAWTEAFF
V: TRBV7-9
D: TRBD1
size: NA
J: TRBJ1-1